The subject of this entry is one TCR beta chain. Its antigen is not identified. Carried by the TCR beta cDNA libraries were unique molecular identifiers. The source material, about 0.9 to 11 million T cells, gave rise to about 460,000 cDNA molecules. Each CDR3 protein is one row after TCRdb ran MiXCR on the PCR reads. The sample has about 200,000 distinct CDR3 sequences, 25% to 30% seen once. V gave up 0 bases and J gave up 1 base, with 7 bases separating them. Germline V gene data show CDR1 as SGHRS and CDR2 as YFSETQ. This CDR3 has 14 amino acids. The data are from a study of post-analysis software for immune sequencing data. Study as a whole: Multiple sclerosis in the patients followed relapsing-remitting, secondary progressive and progressive-relapsing courses.

Points from the study as a whole: Among roughly five TRBV segments more frequent in patients than controls were TRBV5-6, TRBV5-1 and TRBV20-1. In multiple sclerosis, normalized Chao1 diversity was significantly below that of controls. Clustering by F measure revealed strong co-clustering among samples prepared together in one batch.

This sequence originates from a girl aged 2 to 17 with multiple sclerosis. The chain employs TRBV5-1 and TRBJ1-2; no reliable D call. The source material was blood. The CDR3: CASSLAFSNYGYTF. The CDR3 nucleotides are TGCGCCAGCAGCTTGGCCTTCAGTAACTATGGCTACACCTTC.